This record covers a single T cell receptor (beta chain). Per the study methods: How many nucleated cells were present was estimated from reference gene primer amplification. This table comes from immunoSEQ multiplex PCR, and its TCRdb copy is limited to in-frame clones, with some not included. V and J calls and clone size are as listed in that table; D and trimming were resolved from the DNA. In the table there are around 270,000 clones, around 84% of which are singletons. These data originate in a study of blood T cell repertoires in COVID-19. The overall study: The United States, Italy and Spain supplied acute and convalescent COVID-19 samples. PBMCs, B-cell-depleted T cells, or T cells were the source of the cDNA or gDNA that made up the material.

Trimming left V 4 bases short and J 8 bases short, with 9 bases between. CDR1 and CDR2 (germline): SNHLY, FYNNEI. The CDR3 is 12 residues long. The specimen was peripheral blood. This TCR was sampled from a woman aged 40 to 49 who had recovered from COVID-19. The chain combines TRBV2 with TRBJ1-5; D uncertain. CDR3 bases: TGTGCCAGCAGTGGACCCGGGGAGCCCCAGCATTTT. Protein product: CASSGPGEPQHF.